This T cell receptor (beta chain) was profiled in a study of technical replicates of blood from a handful of donors (dated by TCRdb to 2017 to 2019). The CDR3 contains 18 residues, cysteine and phenylalanine counted. The DNA shown is the 54-base CDR3, in frame from base 1. V lost 1 base and J lost 0 bases, and the count of bases not matched to a germline gene is 8. For CDR1 and CDR2, the germline V gene lists SGHRS and YFSETQ. The library was prepared using the immunoSEQ multiplex PCR assay. Sourced from immuneACCESS, this table was stored by TCRdb with only in-frame sequences that have V and J called. A share of the clones is absent; for the studies checked, an unresolved V gene accounts for under half, and the remainder has no known explanation. The sample records over 50,000 clones, about 95% of which are singletons. The ten largest clones add up to roughly 0.22% of the sample. This clone occurred a few times. Its antigen is still unknown. Per-base qualities were not stored, and no clone one base away is much larger.

Recombination joined TRBV5-1 with TRBJ2-7, with 12 junctional bases fitting TRBD2. This TCR came from a human donor in good health. The sequenced sample was T cells isolated from PBMCs. The nucleotide sequence reads TGCGCCAGCAGCTTGCCCGAACTAGCGGGGGGATTCTCCTACGAGCAGTACTTC. It specifies CASSLPELAGGFSYEQYF.